Below, 15 T cell receptor beta chains from the same sample are listed, as sequenced in a study of post-analysis software for immune sequencing data. Their antigen targets remain unknown. Prepared libraries of TCR beta cDNA carried unique molecular identifiers. TCRdb itself ran the PCR reads through MiXCR, one entry per CDR3 protein. The repertoire has roughly 570,000 distinct CDR3 sequences, around 34% of them found once; the top ten carry roughly 6%. Study results and limitations: Compared with controls, patients had more of 4 to 6 TRBV segments, including TRBV5-6, TRBV5-1 and TRBV20-1.

Sample: blood. The receptors stem from a girl between 2 and 17 years old with multiple sclerosis.

The rearrangement links TRBV29-1 to TRBJ1-1, with D tentatively TRBD1 (5 bases). Deletions cut 7 bases from V and 5 bases from J, with 17 bases between. The CDR3 is 13 amino acids. CDR1 SQVTM and CDR2 ANQGSEA come from the germline V gene. CDR3 DNA sequence: TGCAGCGCCGTCGACCTCTCAGGGACTGAAGCTTTCTTT. This sequence encodes CSAVDLSGTEAFF.

Turning to this clonotype: One end of the junction is discordant with germline, which a read error may explain. J is TRBJ1-5 and V is TRBV4-1, with D possibly being TRBD1 (5 bases). This CDR3 has 17 amino acids. The germline CDR1 and CDR2 sequences are MGHRA and YSYEKL. The CDR3: CASSQFVGGSSSQPQHF. For the CDR3, the DNA is TGCGCCAGCAGCCAATTCGTGGGGGGGAGTAGCAGTCAGCCCCAGCATTTT.

Note on this clonotype: At one end, the junction sequence differs from germline, possibly due to a read error. The V gene is TRBV6-6, the J gene TRBJ1-2, with 10 bases that match TRBD1. The CDR3 is 16 amino acids. Germline CDR1 MNHNY, CDR2 SVGAGI (reference sequence). The CDR3 nucleotides read TGTGCCAGCTTTATATCGGACAGGGGGGCTAACTATGGTTACACCTTC. This codes for CASFISDRGANYGYTF.

The chain couples TRBV14 to TRBJ2-7; weak D call: TRBD1 (6 bases). CDR1 SGHDN and CDR2 FVKESK come from the germline V gene. The ends were cut back, 1 base at V and 6 bases at J, with 10 bases in the middle. The CDR3 extends over 13 amino acids. The CDR3 DNA follows: TGTGCCAGCAGCCAAGGCACAGGGTCCGAGCAGTACTTC. Translating it yields CASSQGTGSEQYF.

In its sample, this clonotype was seen a few times. DNA for the CDR3: TGTGCCAGCCTCCTGGGGCTAGCCAAAAACATTCAGTACTTC. Translated: CASLLGLAKNIQYF. The V and J genes are TRBV6-6 and TRBJ2-4; possible D gene TRBD1, 5 bases. The CDR3 runs 14 residues. Deletions cut 8 bases from V and 0 bases from J, with 11 bases between. The germline V gene encodes CDR1 MNHNY and CDR2 SVGAGI (reference sequence).

This sequence joins TRBV9 and TRBJ2-3; the match to TRBD2 covers 8 bases. CDR1 is SGDLS, CDR2 YYNGEE, per germline. With 0 bases clipped from V and 1 base from J, the junction kept 10 bases outside the gene matches. This CDR3 has 18 amino acids. The CDR3 protein is CASSVVGAGGAGTDTQYF. In DNA, the CDR3 is TGTGCCAGCAGCGTAGTGGGGGCGGGAGGCGCCGGCACAGATACGCAGTATTTT.

This clonotype was observed once. The J gene is TRBJ1-1, the V gene TRBV28, with 7 bases that match TRBD1. The CDR3 is 16 residues long. Germline V lookup: CDR1 MDHEN, CDR2 SYDVKM. CDR3 in amino acids: CTKAPPRGHLDTEAFF. The CDR3 DNA sequence: TGTACCAAAGCCCCCCCGAGGGGGCATCTCGACACTGAAGCTTTCTTT.

The chain combines TRBV2 with TRBJ2-5; unclear D gene. The CDR3 spans 13 residues. Between the trimmed V and J ends, which lost 3 bases and 5 bases, there was a span of 10 bases. Germline CDR1 reads SNHLY; CDR2 reads FYNNEI. The CDR3 reads CASSELELETQYF. In nucleotides, the CDR3 is TGTGCCAGCAGTGAGCTGGAGTTGGAGACCCAGTACTTC. The full variable domain, with the rest looked up from reference TRBV2 and TRBJ2-5, is EPEVTQTPSHQVTQMGQEVILRCVPISNHLYFYWYRQILGQKVEFLVSFYNNEISEKSEIFDDQFSVERPDGSNFTLKIRSTKLEDSAMYFCASSELELETQYFGPGTRLLVL.

The gene calls are TRBV6-2 or TRBV6-3 and TRBJ2-5; TRBD2 is a possible D gene (5 bases). CDR1 and CDR2 from the germline V gene are MNHEY and SVGEGT. This CDR3 has 12 amino acids. V lost 8 bases and J lost 3, with 10 bases in between. CDR3 in DNA: TGTGCCAGCTCTCCGGAGGAAGAGACCCAGTACTTC. Translated, it gives CASSPEEETQYF.

In its sample, this clonotype was seen a few times. The V call is TRBV28, the J call TRBJ2-1; 13 bases are a match to TRBD2. Per germline, CDR1 MDHEN and CDR2 SYDVKM. V was pared by 5 bases and J by 7 bases, with 5 bases of the junction left unmatched. The CDR3 length is 15 residues. The CDR3 bases are TGTGCCAGCAGTACTAGCGGGGGGGCCGCAAATGAGCAGTTCTTC. Translated, it gives CASSTSGGAANEQFF.

In this sample, this clonotype turned up a few times. The chain joins TRBV3-1 to TRBJ2-5; TRBD2 agrees at 11 bases. CDR1 is LGHDT and CDR2 is YNNKEL in the germline V gene (reference sequence). J lost 5 bases, V lost 1 base, and 3 bases had no gene match. This CDR3 has 15 residues. The CDR3, as DNA: TGTGCCAGCAGCCAAGTAGCGGGGGGGCCGGAGACCCAGTACTTC. Residues: CASSQVAGGPETQYF.

The gene calls are TRBV28 and TRBJ2-5; D gene ambiguous. The germline V gene encodes CDR1 MDHEN and CDR2 SYDVKM. V was trimmed by 6 bases and J by 3 bases, leaving 11 bases between them. The CDR3 length is 13 residues. CDR3 protein: CASSLNREETQYF. CDR3 coding DNA: TGTGCCAGCAGCCTGAACAGAGAAGAGACCCAGTACTTC.

This chain uses TRBV20-1 with TRBJ1-4, with D possibly being TRBD1 (5 bases). CDR3 length: 13 amino acids. Germline CDR1 DFQATT, CDR2 SNEGSKA (reference sequence). V was shortened by 6 bases and J by 5 bases, with 13 bases between the two germline ends. CDR3 bases: TGCAGTGCCGGGGCTGTACCCAATGAAAAACTGTTTTTT. Amino acids: CSAGAVPNEKLFF.

The chain uses TRBV27 and TRBJ1-6, with TRBD1 matching over 7 bases. V was pared by 6 bases and J by 4 bases, with 6 bases of the junction left unmatched. Germline V gene data show CDR1 as MNHEY and CDR2 as SMNVEV (reference sequence). There are 15 residues in the CDR3. The CDR3 is CASSWGQSYNSPLHF. CDR3 nucleotide sequence: TGTGCCAGCAGCTGGGGACAGAGTTATAATTCACCCCTCCACTTT.

The CDR3 reads CASSQEPAYGYTF. The CDR3 bases are TGTGCCAGCAGCCAAGAACCGGCCTATGGCTACACCTTC. V is TRBV3-1 and J is TRBJ1-2; D not certain. Germline V CDR1 and CDR2: LGHDT, YNNKEL (reference sequence). V gave up 0 bases and J gave up 4 bases, with 6 bases separating them. The CDR3 loop spans 13 amino acids.